Following are 30 T cell receptor beta chains from one sample sequenced in a study of blood T cell repertoires in COVID-19 (dated by TCRdb to 2020 to 2022). Library preparation employed the immunoSEQ multiplex PCR assay. TCRdb took over this immuneACCESS table, retaining in-frame rearrangements with V and J assigned. Such tables are incomplete; in checked studies, under half of the missing clones stem from an unresolved V gene, and the remainder is unexplained. In this sample the table shows more than 110,000 clones, approximately 79% of which occur a single time. In total, the top ten clones hold 3% to 4.5% of the sample. Sequenced: peripheral blood. Every receptor here comes from a man in his sixties with acute or convalescent COVID-19.

Concerning this clone itself: At one boundary the junction diverges from the germline segment, which might be a read error. The chain couples TRBV5-1 to TRBJ2-6; perhaps TRBD1 as D (8 bases). The germline V gene has CDR1 SGHRS and CDR2 YFSETQ. This CDR3 spans 18 amino acids. The CDR3 sequence is CARSLAGDRMAGANVLTF. The CDR3 coding sequence is TGCGCCCGCAGCTTGGCGGGGGACAGGATGGCGGGGGCCAACGTCCTGACTTTC.

The V and J genes are TRBV7-9 and TRBJ1-1, with 12 bases lining up with TRBD1. V lost 4 bases and J lost 9; bases outside the gene matches: 6. The CDR3 has 14 residues. Germline V gene data show CDR1 as SEHNR and CDR2 as FQNEAQ (reference sequence). CDR3 sequence: CASSSGTGGLQAFF. In DNA form, the CDR3 reads TGTGCCAGCAGCTCCGGGACAGGGGGCCTTCAAGCTTTCTTT.

This chain uses TRBV2 with TRBJ2-7; D not resolved. The CDR3 is made up of 11 amino acids. Trimming took off 11 bases at V and 4 bases at J, with 12 bases between the two ends. CDR1 is SNHLY, CDR2 FYNNEI, per germline. The CDR3 is CAGMSGYEQYF. The DNA for the CDR3 is TGTGCCGGAATGTCAGGATACGAGCAGTACTTC.

This clone was observed a few times. V and J are TRBV27 and TRBJ1-2, with a tentative D call TRBD1 (6 bases). V lost 4 bases, J lost 1 base, and 22 bases lay in between. The CDR3 consists of 18 residues. Germline-derived CDR1 and CDR2 are MNHEY and SMNVEV (reference sequence). The CDR3 sequence: CASSSQRGGDPLNYGYTF. The DNA for the CDR3 is TGTGCCAGCAGTTCACAGCGGGGGGGCGATCCCCTTAACTATGGCTACACCTTC.

The chain joins TRBV5-5 to TRBJ1-5; 10 nucleotides agree with TRBD1. Per the germline V gene, CDR1 is SGHKS and CDR2 is YYEKEE (reference sequence). Germline trimming cut 0 bases from V and 2 bases from J; bases unmatched to any gene: 2. CDR3 length equals 16 residues. CDR3 amino acids: CASSLATGGGNQPQHF. CDR3 bases: TGTGCCAGCAGCTTGGCGACAGGGGGCGGCAATCAGCCCCAGCATTTT.

The V call is TRBV28, the J call TRBJ1-1; D uncertain. CDR1 and CDR2 from the germline V gene are MDHEN and SYDVKM. The CDR3 length is 14 residues. V was trimmed by 7 bases and J by 0 bases, leaving 12 bases between them. The DNA of the CDR3 is TGTGCCAGCACTTCACACGGGATGAACACTGAAGCTTTCTTT. Its translation: CASTSHGMNTEAFF.

The chain has TRBV6-5 and TRBJ1-1, with D tentatively TRBD1 (6 bases). The CDR3 length is 14 residues. Germline V gene data show CDR1 as MNHEY and CDR2 as SVGAGI. Trimming stripped 2 bases from V and 1 base from J, with 8 bases between. The chain's CDR3 is CASSYGGPNTEAFF. CDR3 nucleotides: TGTGCCAGCAGTTACGGGGGCCCGAACACTGAAGCTTTCTTT.

The chain couples TRBV7-2 to TRBJ2-4; D may be TRBD1 (6 bases). The length of the CDR3 is 15 residues. The V gene's germline CDR1 is SGHTA and CDR2 FQGNSA. Trimming left V 5 bases short and J 7 bases short, with 18 bases between. The DNA of the CDR3 is TGTGCCAGCAGCCCATCCGAGGGGGTCCGGAACATTCAGTACTTC. This encodes CASSPSEGVRNIQYF.

This clone was seen once. The chain couples TRBV28 to TRBJ1-1, with D uncertain. CDR1 is MDHEN and CDR2 is SYDVKM in the germline V gene. V dropped 2 bases and J dropped 1 base, with 11 bases sitting between them. The CDR3 sequence is 15 residues long. CDR3 in amino acids: CASSLGTAGNTEAFF. As DNA, the CDR3 is TGTGCCAGCAGTTTAGGTACGGCGGGGAACACTGAAGCTTTCTTT.

This clone was seen once. This sequence joins TRBV5-1 and TRBJ2-3; D ambiguous. In germline, CDR1 is SGHRS, CDR2 YFSETQ. The CDR3 contains 15 residues. With 0 bases removed from V and 0 bases from J, the gap between germline ends came to 8 bases. This chain's CDR3 is CASSLGFTSTDTQYF. The CDR3 DNA reads as TGCGCCAGCAGCTTGGGGTTTACTAGCACAGATACGCAGTATTTT.

The genes are TRBV3-1 (or the pseudogene TRBV3-2) and TRBJ1-4; 8 nucleotides match TRBD1. Germline CDR1 and CDR2: LGHDT and YNNKEL (reference sequence). The CDR3 has 14 residues. J lost 5 bases, V lost 3 bases, and 2 bases had no gene match. CDR3 in amino acids: CASSHRDRNEKLFF. Written as DNA, the CDR3 is TGTGCCAGCAGCCACCGGGACAGGAATGAAAAACTGTTTTTT.

The J gene is TRBJ1-1, the V gene TRBV2, with 7 bases aligning to TRBD1. CDR1 is SNHLY and CDR2 is FYNNEI in the germline V gene. Trimming took 8 bases from V and 0 from J; bases not matched to a gene: 6. The CDR3 has 14 residues. The DNA for the CDR3 is TGTGCCAGCTCGTCCGGGACAGTGAACACTGAAGCTTTCTTT. Translating gives CASSSGTVNTEAFF.

In this sample, this clone turned up once. The rearrangement uses TRBV4-3 and TRBJ1-1; tentatively, D is TRBD1 (5 bases). This CDR3 spans 15 amino acids. Germline-derived CDR1 and CDR2 are LGHNA and YSLEER. The germline V and J ends were trimmed by 0 bases and 1 base, with 9 bases remaining between them. The CDR3: CASSQDPGQNTEAFF. The CDR3, as DNA: TGCGCCAGCAGCCAAGACCCAGGACAGAACACTGAAGCTTTCTTT.

J is TRBJ1-5 and V is TRBV20-1; weak D call: TRBD1 (6 bases). Germline V CDR1 and CDR2: DFQATT, SNEGSKA (reference sequence). V lost 3 bases, J lost 7 bases, and 13 bases lay in between. The CDR3 totals 13 residues. CDR3 bases: TGCAGTGCTAGTGGGGGGGGGCCCCAGCCCCAGCATTTT. It is translated as CSASGGGPQPQHF.

The V gene is TRBV5-5, the J gene TRBJ2-1, with D possibly being TRBD2 (6 bases). The V gene's germline CDR1 is SGHKS and CDR2 YYEKEE (reference sequence). V was shortened by 1 base and J by 6 bases, with 11 bases between the two germline ends. This CDR3 comprises 14 residues. In DNA, the CDR3 is TGTGCCAGCAGCTTGTTTGGGGGGTCCAATGAGCAGTTCTTC. Its translation: CASSLFGGSNEQFF.

This rearrangement joins TRBV11-2 to TRBJ2-3; possible D gene TRBD2, 6 bases. Germline-derived CDR1 and CDR2 are SGHAT and FQNNGV. This CDR3 spans 14 amino acids. Between the trimmed V and J ends, which lost 9 bases and 4 bases, there was a span of 17 bases. The CDR3 loop is CASTGLAIADTQYF. The CDR3 DNA sequence: TGTGCCAGTACTGGCCTAGCGATCGCAGATACGCAGTATTTT.

The chain couples TRBV4-3 to TRBJ2-7; 13 positions agree with TRBD2. Germline CDR1 is LGHNA and CDR2 is YSLEER. The CDR3 is made up of 15 amino acids. The trim removed 6 bases at V and 2 bases at J, leaving 4 bases unmatched. The CDR3 spells CASSMGLAGTYEQYF. CDR3 sequence (DNA): TGCGCCAGCAGTATGGGACTAGCGGGAACCTACGAGCAGTACTTC.

The chain has TRBV6-1 and TRBJ2-6; 10 nucleotides match TRBD1. This CDR3 has 16 amino acids. V shed 4 bases and J 5 bases; nucleotides not matched to a gene: 5. CDR1 MNHNS and CDR2 SASEGT come from the germline V gene. CDR3 protein: CASSVDRGLRANVLTF. The CDR3 bases are TGTGCCAGCAGTGTGGACAGGGGGTTGAGGGCCAACGTCCTGACTTTC.

The V gene is TRBV9, the J gene TRBJ2-1; 9 bases fit TRBD2. Germline V gene sequence: CDR1 SGDLS, CDR2 YYNGEE. Losses at the gene ends were 4 bases for V and 3 bases for J; bases not matched to a gene: 5. There are 15 residues in the CDR3. CDR3 DNA: TGTGCCAGCAGCTCGGGACTAGCCCTCTACAATGAGCAGTTCTTC. Amino acids: CASSSGLALYNEQFF.

This chain links TRBV20-1 with TRBJ2-7; TRBD1 or TRBD2 may be the D gene (5 bases each). The germline gives CDR1 DFQATT, CDR2 SNEGSKA (reference sequence). The CDR3 length is 12 residues. Trimming cost V 5 bases and J 5 bases, with 13 bases left between them. The CDR3, as DNA: TGCAGTGCTGGTGGGGGAGTTAACGAGCAGTACTTC. It is translated as CSAGGGVNEQYF.

To note about this clone: Other DNA sequences in the same sample also yield this CDR3. J is TRBJ1-6 and V is TRBV7-9; TRBD1 matches at 9 bases. The CDR3 length is 15 residues. The germline V gene encodes CDR1 SEHNR and CDR2 FQNEAQ (reference sequence). V was clipped by 5 bases and J by 7 bases; unmatched bases: 6. CDR3 in DNA: TGTGCCAGCAGCGATGGACAGGGGTTGAATTCACCCCTCCACTTT. Translation gives CASSDGQGLNSPLHF.

V is TRBV20-1 and J is TRBJ1-6, with TRBD1 matching 7 bases. The J segment lost 7 bases and the V segment lost 3 bases, leaving 3 bases of the junction unmatched. This CDR3 has 13 residues. Germline-derived CDR1 and CDR2 are DFQATT and SNEGSKA (reference sequence). Here the CDR3 DNA reads TGCAGTGCTAGTGGGACAGCCAATTCACCCCTCCACTTT. The encoded protein is CSASGTANSPLHF.

This clone was counted a few times. Other DNA variants within this sample encode the same CDR3. The V gene is TRBV5-1, the J gene TRBJ2-7, with TRBD1 identical over 11 bases. This CDR3 region has 14 residues. Germline CDR1 SGHRS, CDR2 YFSETQ. V lost 4 bases, J lost 4 bases, and 4 bases stayed unmatched. The CDR3 DNA sequence: TGCGCCAGCAGCCCCGGACAGGGGGCGTACGAGCAGTACTTC. Translated, it gives CASSPGQGAYEQYF.

The V gene is TRBV6-1, the J gene TRBJ2-7; 10 positions agree with TRBD2. The V segment lost 0 bases and the J segment 5 bases; nucleotides outside the gene matches: 7. In germline, CDR1 is MNHNS, CDR2 SASEGT. The length of the CDR3 is 16 residues. The CDR3 DNA reads as TGTGCCAGCAGTGAAGCGAGGCCTAGCGGGAGCCACGAGCAGTACTTC. Protein product: CASSEARPSGSHEQYF.

The chain is built from TRBV11-2 and TRBJ2-7; 10 bases are shared with TRBD1. In germline, CDR1 is SGHAT, CDR2 FQNNGV. This CDR3 has 13 amino acids. Unmatched junction bases numbered 9, after V lost 11 bases and J lost 5 bases. The DNA for the CDR3 is TGTGCCGGCGGGACAGGGGAAACCCACGAGCAGTACTTC. Translated, it gives CAGGTGETHEQYF.

This clone was detected only once. V usage is TRBV7-2 and J usage is TRBJ1-1, with D possibly TRBD1 on 6 matching bases. V was shortened by 4 bases and J by 4 bases, with 10 bases between the two germline ends. This CDR3 contains 13 residues. CDR1 is SGHTA, CDR2 FQGNSA, per germline. CDR3 residues: CASSSQGSTEAFF. The CDR3 bases are TGTGCCAGCAGCTCGCAGGGGTCCACTGAAGCTTTCTTT.

The J gene is TRBJ1-5, the V gene TRBV12-3 or TRBV12-4; possibly TRBD1 for D (5 bases). The length of the CDR3 is 13 residues. Deletions cut 5 bases from V and 7 bases from J, with 12 bases between. DNA for the CDR3: TGTGCCAGCAGTGACAGCCCCGGGCAGCCCCAGCATTTT. This sequence encodes CASSDSPGQPQHF.

This chain uses TRBV6-5 with TRBJ1-1, with 7 bases fitting TRBD1. CDR3 length: 14 amino acids. The J segment lost 1 base and the V segment lost 6 bases, leaving 5 bases of the junction unmatched. Per germline, CDR1 MNHEY and CDR2 SVGAGI. For the CDR3, the DNA is TGTGCCAGCAGCACCGCAGGGGGGAACACTGAAGCTTTCTTT. Protein product: CASSTAGGNTEAFF.

V is TRBV19 and J is TRBJ2-3; a weak D match, TRBD2 (6 bases). There are 14 residues in the CDR3. V lost 3 bases, J lost 2 bases, and 9 bases lay in between. CDR1 is LNHDA and CDR2 is SQIVND in the germline V gene (reference sequence). The CDR3 reads CASSISGDTDTQYF. The CDR3 DNA sequence: TGTGCCAGTAGTATCTCGGGGGACACAGATACGCAGTATTTT.

The CDR3 nucleotides are TGCAGCCTGAAAGCGGGCACAGATACGCAGTATTTT. Translating it yields CSLKAGTDTQYF. This sequence joins TRBV29-1 and TRBJ2-3; tentatively, D is TRBD2 (5 bases). V dropped 8 bases and J dropped 1 base, with 10 bases sitting between them. CDR3 length: 12 amino acids. Germline assignment: CDR1 SQVTM and CDR2 ANQGSEA.